Listed below are T cell receptor beta chains from one sample, sequenced in a study of OX40 agonist ivuxolimab in advanced cancers. Produced via immunoSEQ multiplex PCR; TCRdb's table is partial and in-frame only. The sample contains tens of thousands of clones, about 90% of which appear only once. The starting material was CD4+ or CD8+ T cells sorted from blood, obtained in a trial of the OX40 agonist ivuxolimab. The receptor set was obtained from an adult with an advanced solid tumor such as melanoma, head and neck, liver or kidney cancer. Both conserved end residues are part of each CDR3. A D gene is named only where the DNA matches it firmly. The size field is filled for only some rows; it gives once, few, many or a size class.

D gene	V gene	clone size	J gene	CDR3 DNA	CDR3 protein
-	TRBV6-6	-	TRBJ1-4	TGTGCCAGCAGTAAAGGAAAACTGTTTTTT	CASSKGKLFF
TRBD1	TRBV25-1	-	TRBJ1-1	TGTGCCAGCAGTGTCCGGGACAGGGGCGCCGAAGCTTTCTTT	CASSVRDRGAEAFF
-	TRBV15	-	TRBJ1-1	TGTGCCACCAGCAGAGTGATGAACACTGAAGCTTTCTTT	CATSRVMNTEAFF
-	TRBV9	-	TRBJ2-1	TGTGCCAGCAGCGTAGCCGGGGGAAACTACAATGAGCAGTTCTTC	CASSVAGGNYNEQFF
-	TRBV19	-	TRBJ2-7	TGTGCCAGTAGTATAGAATGGGGCGGAGAGCAGTACTTC	CASSIEWGGEQYF
-	TRBV28	-	TRBJ1-3	TGTGCCAGCAGGGCGGACGGATCCTCTGGAAACACCATATATTTT	CASRADGSSGNTIYF
-	TRBV14	-	TRBJ2-6	TGCGCCAGCAGCCAAGATCTTGAGGGCCTGGGGGCCAACGTCCTGACTTTC	CASSQDLEGLGANVLTF
-	TRBV27	-	TRBJ2-7	TGTGCCAGCAAAAGGGTAGGCTCCTACGAGCAGTACTTC	CASKRVGSYEQYF
-	TRBV28	-	TRBJ2-2	TGTGCCAGCAGTTTACCCGCGGTGGACACCGGGGAGCTGTTTTTT	CASSLPAVDTGELFF
TRBD1	TRBV5-3	-	TRBJ1-1	TGTGCCAGAAGCGAAGGAGACAGGGGTCACTTCGCGAACACTGAAGCTTTCTTT	CARSEGDRGHFANTEAFF
-	TRBV7-8	few	TRBJ1-5	TGTGCCAGCAGCTTTTCTTCGGGGAATCAGCCCCAGCATTTT	CASSFSSGNQPQHF
-	TRBV9	-	TRBJ2-2	TGTGCCAGCAGCGTCGGCACCGGGGAGCTGTTTTTT	CASSVGTGELFF
TRBD1	TRBV7-6	-	TRBJ1-6	TGTGCCAGCAGCTCAGGGGGTTCTCAGTCACCCCTCCACTTT	CASSSGGSQSPLHF
-	TRBV4-3	-	TRBJ2-1	TGCGCCAGCAGCCAAGATTTCCGGGCCCAGCCACGGGATGAGCAGTTCTTC	CASSQDFRAQPRDEQFF
TRBD1	TRBV19	-	TRBJ1-5	TGTGCCAGTAGGGGGGACAGGGGGAGCAATCAGCCCCAGCATTTT	CASRGDRGSNQPQHF
-	TRBV9	-	TRBJ2-1	TGTGCCAGCAGCGGCGGGACCCAGGTGGGTGAGCAGTTCTTC	CASSGGTQVGEQFF
TRBD2	TRBV5-3	-	TRBJ2-5	TGTGCCAGAAGCTTAATTAGAGTGCGGACTAGCGGGAGCCTTGAGACCCAGTACTTC	CARSLIRVRTSGSLETQYF
TRBD1	TRBV6-5	once	TRBJ2-5	TGTGCCAGCAGACCCGGGACAGCCCTTTGGGAGACCCAGTACTTC	CASRPGTALWETQYF
TRBD1	TRBV7-9	-	TRBJ2-5	TGTGCCAGCAGCCCAACGGACAGGGTGGGCGAGACCCAGTACTTC	CASSPTDRVGETQYF
-	TRBV11-2	-	TRBJ2-2	TGTGCCAGCGTTAGGACGTCGAACACCGGGGAGCTGTTTTTT	CASVRTSNTGELFF
TRBD1	TRBV15	-	TRBJ2-7	TGTGCCACCAGCAGAGTGGGGACAGGCGCAACCGAGCAGTACTTC	CATSRVGTGATEQYF
-	TRBV7-7	-	TRBJ1-4	TGTGCTAGCAGCCCCGGACCGACAACTAATGAAAAACTGTTTTTT	CASSPGPTTNEKLFF
TRBD2	TRBV27	-	TRBJ2-7	TGTGCCAGCAGTTTATTGGCTAGCGGGGGTGTTTACGAGCAGTACTTC	CASSLLASGGVYEQYF
-	TRBV10-3	once	TRBJ2-1	TGTGCCATCAGTGAGTCGCGAGGGATGGGGATCGATGAGCAGTTCTTC	CAISESRGMGIDEQFF
-	TRBV7-9	-	TRBJ1-1	TGTGCCAGCACCCGCACAGGGTCAACTGAAGCTTTCTTT	CASTRTGSTEAFF
-	TRBV15	-	TRBJ2-7	TGTGCCACCAGGTCCGAGGGGCGCCTTCTGAACTCCTACGAGCAGTACTTC	CATRSEGRLLNSYEQYF
-	TRBV20-1	-	TRBJ1-2	TGCAGTGCTGCCAGGGTGGATGGCTACACCTTC	CSAARVDGYTF
-	TRBV6-4	-	TRBJ2-1	TGTGCCAGCAGTGACGAATTGCACCCCCCGGGGCTCCAGTTCTTC	CASSDELHPPGLQFF
-	TRBV4-1	-	TRBJ1-1	TGCGCCAGCAGCCATGGGGGCCCGAACACTGAAGCTTTCTTT	CASSHGGPNTEAFF
-	TRBV5-5	-	TRBJ2-5	TGTGCCAGCAGCTCCTGGACGGACCAAGAGACCCAGTACTTC	CASSSWTDQETQYF
TRBD1	TRBV29-1	-	TRBJ2-2	TGCAGCGTTGAAGGGACAGGGTGGGGGACCGGGGAGCTGTTTTTT	CSVEGTGWGTGELFF
-	TRBV2	-	TRBJ1-1	TGTGCCAGCAGTGAAGGCCCAGCTTACACTGAAGCTTTCTTT	CASSEGPAYTEAFF
-	TRBV4-3	-	TRBJ2-7	TGCGCCAGCAGCCCAAGTGCCTCCCAATCCTACGAGCAGTACTTC	CASSPSASQSYEQYF
TRBD2	TRBV9	-	TRBJ2-2	TGTGCCAGCAGCGTAGGAGGGCGGGGGGCCTACACCGGGGAGCTGTTTTTT	CASSVGGRGAYTGELFF
-	TRBV27	-	TRBJ1-2	TGTGCCAGCAGTTTGGGTAGGGTCCATGGCTACACCTTC	CASSLGRVHGYTF
-	TRBV4-1	-	TRBJ2-1	TGCGCCAGCAGCCAAGATCCAGACTCCTACAATGAGCAGTTCTTC	CASSQDPDSYNEQFF
TRBD2	TRBV28	-	TRBJ2-3	TGTGCCAGCAGTTTCGCCTTACGGGAGGGGAGTACGCAGTATTTT	CASSFALREGSTQYF
-	TRBV19	-	TRBJ1-1	TGTGCCAGTAGTCCTTCCCCGTTATCCGAAGCTTTCTTT	CASSPSPLSEAFF
-	TRBV2	-	TRBJ2-3	TGTGCCAGCAGCCCGCGCTGGGTCGGAGACACAGATACGCAGTATTTT	CASSPRWVGDTDTQYF
-	TRBV4-3	-	TRBJ2-3	TGCGCCAGCAAGGTCGGTCTGGACACAGATACGCAGTATTTT	CASKVGLDTDTQYF
-	TRBV30	-	TRBJ1-1	TGTGCCTGGAGCGCCGAGACTGAAGCTTTCTTT	CAWSAETEAFF
-	TRBV5-1	-	TRBJ1-1	TGCGCCAGCAGCTTTATAGGGGACACTGAAGCTTTCTTT	CASSFIGDTEAFF
-	TRBV7-6	-	TRBJ1-2	TGTGCCAGCAGCTTGACAGGCAATACTAACTATGGCTACACCTTC	CASSLTGNTNYGYTF
-	TRBV9	once	TRBJ1-5	TGTGCCAGCAGCGTAGAGGGGATTGGGCCCCAGCATTTT	CASSVEGIGPQHF
TRBD2	TRBV25-1	-	TRBJ2-7	TGTGCCAGCAGTCCGGGAGGCGAGCAGTACTTC	CASSPGGEQYF
-	TRBV27	-	TRBJ1-1	TGTGCCAGCAGTGCGCAGGGGAACACTGAAGCTTTCTTT	CASSAQGNTEAFF
-	TRBV5-1	once	TRBJ2-7	TGCGCCAGCAGTGGAGAGGTGTCACTAGAGGCCTACGAGCAGTACTTC	CASSGEVSLEAYEQYF
-	TRBV19	once	TRBJ2-7	TGTGCCAGTAGTATAAGTCCTGGGGGCCCCTACGAGCAGTACTTC	CASSISPGGPYEQYF
TRBD2	TRBV5-1	-	TRBJ2-1	TGCGCCAGCAGCTCGATACCCATAGACGGGAGGACCGACAATGAGCAGTTCTTC	CASSSIPIDGRTDNEQFF
-	TRBV21-1	-	TRBJ1-2	TGTGCCAGCACTTTCCCGGTACTAGATGGCTACACCTTC	CASTFPVLDGYTF
-	TRBV27	few	TRBJ1-5	TGTGCCAGCAGTTTATCTGGGGACGGCAATCAGCCCCAGCATTTT	CASSLSGDGNQPQHF
TRBD1	TRBV27	-	TRBJ2-2	TGTGCCAGCAGTCTTTCTCCCGGGGGACAGGGGACGAGCACCGGGGAGCTGTTTTTT	CASSLSPGGQGTSTGELFF
TRBD2	TRBV14	once	TRBJ2-1	TGTGCCAGCAGCCAGGGGCGGGAGACCTACAATGAGCAGTTCTTC	CASSQGRETYNEQFF
-	TRBV5-4	-	TRBJ2-1	TGTGCCAGCACCCAGACAGGTGCTCCCAATGAGCAGTTCTTC	CASTQTGAPNEQFF
-	TRBV27	-	TRBJ2-2	TGTGCCAGCAGTTTAGACAACACCGGGGAGCTGTTTTTT	CASSLDNTGELFF
-	TRBV7-2	-	TRBJ2-7	TGTGCCAGCAGCTTAGTACTAGCCGGATACGAGCAGTACTTC	CASSLVLAGYEQYF
TRBD2	TRBV4-2	-	TRBJ2-3	TGTGCCAGCAGCCGTAGCGGGGGGGCCCCCGACACAGATACGCAGTATTTT	CASSRSGGAPDTDTQYF
-	TRBV30	-	TRBJ2-5	TGTGCCTGGAGTGCCCCTGGACAGCCAAAAGAGACCCAGTACTTC	CAWSAPGQPKETQYF
-	TRBV28	-	TRBJ2-7	TGTGCCAGCAGTCCCCGGCCGTATCCCTACGAGCAGTACTTC	CASSPRPYPYEQYF